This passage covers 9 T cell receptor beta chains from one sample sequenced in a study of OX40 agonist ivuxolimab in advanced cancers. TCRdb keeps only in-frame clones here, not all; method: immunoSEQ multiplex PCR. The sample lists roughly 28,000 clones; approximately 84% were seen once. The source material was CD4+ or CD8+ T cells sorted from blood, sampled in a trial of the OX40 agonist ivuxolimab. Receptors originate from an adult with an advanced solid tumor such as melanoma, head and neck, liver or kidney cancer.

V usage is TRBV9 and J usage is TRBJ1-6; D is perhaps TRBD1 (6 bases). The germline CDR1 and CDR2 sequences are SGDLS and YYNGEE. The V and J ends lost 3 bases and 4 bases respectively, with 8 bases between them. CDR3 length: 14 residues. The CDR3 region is CASSEGVYNSPLHF. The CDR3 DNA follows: TGTGCCAGCAGCGAGGGGGTGTATAATTCACCCCTCCACTTT.

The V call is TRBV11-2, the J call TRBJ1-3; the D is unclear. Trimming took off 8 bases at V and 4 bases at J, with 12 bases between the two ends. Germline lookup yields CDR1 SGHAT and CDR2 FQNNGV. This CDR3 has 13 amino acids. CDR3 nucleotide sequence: TGTGCCAGCTCCCTTCCCCCCGGAAACACCATATATTTT. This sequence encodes CASSLPPGNTIYF.

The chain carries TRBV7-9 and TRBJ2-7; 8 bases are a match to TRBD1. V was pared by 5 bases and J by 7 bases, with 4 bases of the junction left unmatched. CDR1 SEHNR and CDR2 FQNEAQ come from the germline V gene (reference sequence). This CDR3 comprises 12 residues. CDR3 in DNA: TGTGCCAGCAGCCGGACAGGGTGGGAGCAGTACTTC. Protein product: CASSRTGWEQYF.

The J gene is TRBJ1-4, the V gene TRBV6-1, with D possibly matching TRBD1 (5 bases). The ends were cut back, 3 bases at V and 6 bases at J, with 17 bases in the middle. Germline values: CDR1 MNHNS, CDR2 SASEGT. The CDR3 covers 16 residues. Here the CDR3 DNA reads TGTGCCAGCAGTGACCCTGTCAGGGATGCGGATGAAAAACTGTTTTTT. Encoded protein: CASSDPVRDADEKLFF.

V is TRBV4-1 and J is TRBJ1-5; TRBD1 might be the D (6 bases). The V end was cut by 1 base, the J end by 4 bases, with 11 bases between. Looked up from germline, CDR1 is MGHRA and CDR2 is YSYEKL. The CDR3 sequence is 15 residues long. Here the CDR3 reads CASSQGDTPNQPQHF. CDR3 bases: TGCGCCAGCAGCCAAGGGGACACCCCAAATCAGCCCCAGCATTTT.

The CDR3 loop reads CASSVNTGEQYF. CDR3 DNA: TGTGCCAGCAGCGTAAATACGGGCGAGCAGTACTTC. The chain joins TRBV9 to TRBJ2-7; D is uncertain. This CDR3 spans 12 amino acids. V lost 1 base to trimming and J lost 6 bases, with 8 bases between them. Looked up from germline, CDR1 is SGDLS and CDR2 is YYNGEE. Full variable domain (missing parts from reference TRBV9 and TRBJ2-7): DSGVTQTPKHLITATGQRVTLRCSPRSGDLSVYWYQQSLDQGLQFLIQYYNGEERAKGNILERFSAQQFPDLHSELNLSSLELGDSALYFCASSVNTGEQYFGPGTRLTVT.

CDR3 amino acids: CASSSSPSNTIYF. The CDR3 nucleotides are TGTGCCAGCAGCTCCTCCCCATCGAACACCATATATTTT. The V call is TRBV7-2, the J call TRBJ1-3; D uncertain. Per the germline V gene, CDR1 is SGHTA and CDR2 is FQGNSA. V was pared by 4 bases and J by 7 bases, with 11 bases between. CDR3 size: 13 residues.

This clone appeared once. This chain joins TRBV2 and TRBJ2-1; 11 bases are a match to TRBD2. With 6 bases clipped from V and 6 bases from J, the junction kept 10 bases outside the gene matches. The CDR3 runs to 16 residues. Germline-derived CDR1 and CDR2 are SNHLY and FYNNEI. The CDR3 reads CASRVKGLAVINEQFF. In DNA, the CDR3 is TGTGCCAGCAGGGTAAAGGGACTAGCGGTTATCAATGAGCAGTTCTTC.

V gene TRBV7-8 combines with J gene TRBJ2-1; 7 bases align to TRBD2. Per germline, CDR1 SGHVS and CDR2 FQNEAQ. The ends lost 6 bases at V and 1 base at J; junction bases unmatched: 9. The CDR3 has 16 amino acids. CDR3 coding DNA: TGTGCCAGCAGTTACCAAGCGGGACCTTCCTACAATGAGCAGTTCTTC. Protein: CASSYQAGPSYNEQFF.